The clone carrying this T cell receptor beta chain turned up a few times. Its antigen remains unknown. Using its own MiXCR run on the 5' RACE reads, TCRdb lists one record per CDR3 protein. The table shows around 250,000 distinct CDR3 sequences, with about 5% occurring only once. This record belongs to a study of T cells after yellow fever vaccination. Notes on the study in general: In post-booster samples, most primary-vaccination clones reappeared (about 95% CD4, over 70% CD8).

V lost 4 bases to trimming and J lost 0 bases, with 17 bases between them. Germline lookup yields CDR1 SGHRS and CDR2 YFSETQ. The CDR3 has 17 amino acids. Sequenced material: CD4+ T cells sorted from PBMCs, taken on the day of the yellow fever booster vaccination. The sequence was collected from a man aged 18 to 29 who received the YFV17D yellow fever vaccine. The chain employs TRBV5-1 and TRBJ1-3, with D maybe TRBD1 (6 bases). Here the CDR3 DNA reads TGCGCCAGCAGCGTACAGGGCCAACCCCTCTCTGGAAACACCATATATTTT. Protein: CASSVQGQPLSGNTIYF.